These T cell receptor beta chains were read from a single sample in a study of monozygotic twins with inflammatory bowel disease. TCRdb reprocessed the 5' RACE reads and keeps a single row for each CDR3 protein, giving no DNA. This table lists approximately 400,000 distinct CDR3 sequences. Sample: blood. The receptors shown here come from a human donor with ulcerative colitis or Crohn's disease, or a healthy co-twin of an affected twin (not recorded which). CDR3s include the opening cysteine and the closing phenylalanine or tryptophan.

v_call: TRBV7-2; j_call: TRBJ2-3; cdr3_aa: CASSLSGIPTDTQYF
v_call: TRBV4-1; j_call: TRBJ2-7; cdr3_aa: CASSQDRGLAQGIHEQYF
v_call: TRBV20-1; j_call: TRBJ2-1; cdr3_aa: CSASKDRAVDEQFF
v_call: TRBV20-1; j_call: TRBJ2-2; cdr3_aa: CSAKTGPRQLFF
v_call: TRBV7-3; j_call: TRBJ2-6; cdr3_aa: CASSPGTNVLTF
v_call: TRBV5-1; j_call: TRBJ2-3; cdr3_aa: CASSRPADRGWADTQYF
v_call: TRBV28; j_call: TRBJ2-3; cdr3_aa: CASSFGDIRTDTQYF
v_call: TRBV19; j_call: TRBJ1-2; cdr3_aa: CASSTLRGQGAYGYTF
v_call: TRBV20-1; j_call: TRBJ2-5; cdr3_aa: CSALRLAGGQETQYF
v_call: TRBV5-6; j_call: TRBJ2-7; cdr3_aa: CASSLRGVRYEQYF
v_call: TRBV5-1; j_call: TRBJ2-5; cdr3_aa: CASSSPGPGGETQYF
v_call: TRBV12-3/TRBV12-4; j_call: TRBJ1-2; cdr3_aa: CASTSSVPTPYGYTF
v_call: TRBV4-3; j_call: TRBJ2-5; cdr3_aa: CASSQEGLAGETQYF
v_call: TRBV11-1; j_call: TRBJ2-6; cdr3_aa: CASSLGTRGKGGANVLTF
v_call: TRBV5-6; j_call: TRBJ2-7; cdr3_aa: CASSLPRGMGYEQYF
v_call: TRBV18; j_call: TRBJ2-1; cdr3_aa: CASTRVDEQFF
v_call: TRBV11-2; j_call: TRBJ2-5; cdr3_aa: CASSSHETQYF
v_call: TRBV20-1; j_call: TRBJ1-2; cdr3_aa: CSAGATQGIGGYTF
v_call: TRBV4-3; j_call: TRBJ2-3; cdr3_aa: CASSQEVAGSTDTQYF
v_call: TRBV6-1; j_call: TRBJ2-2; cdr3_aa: CAGGGGDIPGELFF
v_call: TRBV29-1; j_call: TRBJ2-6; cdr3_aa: CSVARQGPSGANVLTF
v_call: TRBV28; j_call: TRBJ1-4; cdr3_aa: CASTKGEKLFF
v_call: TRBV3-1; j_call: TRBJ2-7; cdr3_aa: CASSQENLWPLRYEQYF
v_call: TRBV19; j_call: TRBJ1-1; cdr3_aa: CASKTPLDTEAFF
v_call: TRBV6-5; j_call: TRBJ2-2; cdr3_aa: CASSYSEGTGELFF
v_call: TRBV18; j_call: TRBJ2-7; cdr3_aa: CASSAKLSGNSYEQYF
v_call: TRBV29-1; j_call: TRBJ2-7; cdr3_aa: CSVTKPGTSAEQYF
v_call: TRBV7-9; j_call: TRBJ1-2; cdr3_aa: CASTMGQSLNNYGYTF
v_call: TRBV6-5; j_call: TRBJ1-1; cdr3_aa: CASSWGGQLNTEAFF
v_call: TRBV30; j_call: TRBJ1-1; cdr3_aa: CAWIPGTEAFF
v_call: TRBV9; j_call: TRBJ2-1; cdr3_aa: CASSQSSAYNEQFF
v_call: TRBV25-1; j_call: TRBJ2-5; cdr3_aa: CASREGQTQYF
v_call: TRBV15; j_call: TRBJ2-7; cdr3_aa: CATSRDNNRAAYEQYF
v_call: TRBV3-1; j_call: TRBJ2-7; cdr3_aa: CASSQAGLGLEQYF
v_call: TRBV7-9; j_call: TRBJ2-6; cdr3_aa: CASSLDGFSGANVLTF
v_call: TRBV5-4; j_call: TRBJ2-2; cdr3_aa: CASSFKGAAGELFF
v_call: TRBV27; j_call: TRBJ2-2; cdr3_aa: CASSLMGEAGELFF
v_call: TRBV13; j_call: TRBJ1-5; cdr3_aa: CASSFGERGRNQPQHF
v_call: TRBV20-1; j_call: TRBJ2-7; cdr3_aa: CSATLGSSGRVHF